The 32 T cell receptor beta chains listed next were all sequenced from one sample in a study of shared clonotypes between healthy human individuals (dated by TCRdb to 2020 to 2022). To prepare the library, the immunoSEQ multiplex PCR assay was applied. As stored in TCRdb, this immuneACCESS dataset retains in-frame rearrangements with V and J assigned. A fraction of the clones does not appear; measured against another copy, unresolved V genes explain less than half of the discrepancy, and the remainder lacks a known reason. The sample table lists 800,000 to 950,000 clones, about 96% of them with a count of one. About 0.22% of the sample is taken by the ten largest. CD8 naive samples consisted of CD45RO-negative cells that were positively selected for CCR7, yielding a CD45RA+CCR7+ population without TemRA cells. What was sequenced was naive CD8+ T cells sorted from blood. Sample cell subset or site, as interpreted from the label and publication: CD45RA+CCR7+. The source is a man aged 25 to 40 in good health.

The genes are TRBV7-9 and TRBJ1-1; D unresolved. This CDR3 has 14 residues. V was shortened by 1 base and J by 6 bases, with 12 bases between the two germline ends. The V gene's germline CDR1 is SEHNR and CDR2 FQNEAQ (reference sequence). This CDR3 reads CASSLGLGRAEAFF. The CDR3 nucleotides are TGTGCCAGCAGCTTAGGGCTGGGTCGGGCTGAAGCTTTCTTT.

The V and J genes are TRBV9 and TRBJ2-3; 16 nucleotides line up with TRBD2. V shed 2 bases and J 6 bases; nucleotides not matched to a gene: 9. The CDR3 loop spans 18 amino acids. The germline gives CDR1 SGDLS, CDR2 YYNGEE. The CDR3 bases are TGTGCCAGCAGCGTGGGGGGACTAGCGGGAGGGGTAGCCGATACGCAGTATTTT. It is translated as CASSVGGLAGGVADTQYF.

This chain joins TRBV7-9 and TRBJ2-3, with 11 bases fitting TRBD2. J gave up 1 base and V 5 bases, and 11 bases lay outside the gene matches. Germline assignment: CDR1 SEHNR and CDR2 FQNEAQ (reference sequence). The CDR3 has 18 amino acids. The CDR3 nucleotides are TGTGCCAGCAGCCCCTCGAATTCGGGACTAGCGGGCACAGATACGCAGTATTTT. Its translation: CASSPSNSGLAGTDTQYF.

The chain joins TRBV6-1 to TRBJ2-1; D is possibly TRBD1 (6 bases). Trimming shortened V by 5 bases and J by 8 bases, and 10 bases separated the two germline ends. The CDR3 totals 12 residues. Germline lookup yields CDR1 MNHNS and CDR2 SASEGT. CDR3 in amino acids: CASSFRGYEQFF. CDR3 DNA: TGTGCCAGCAGTTTCAGGGGTTATGAGCAGTTCTTC.

CDR3 DNA: TGTGCCAGCAGCGCGAATCGGGACATAGAGACAGATACGCAGTATTTT. Amino acid sequence: CASSANRDIETDTQYF. The rearrangement joins TRBV9 to TRBJ2-3; D might be TRBD1 (6 bases). Trimming took 3 bases from V and 3 from J, leaving 17 bases between them. CDR1 and CDR2 from the germline V gene are SGDLS and YYNGEE. The CDR3 sequence is 16 residues long.

The rearrangement uses TRBV7-2 and TRBJ2-7; the D call may be TRBD1 or TRBD2 (5 bases each). This CDR3 has 16 amino acids. CDR1 SGHTA and CDR2 FQGNSA come from the germline V gene. V was clipped by 5 bases and J by 4 bases, with 21 bases between them. The CDR3 protein is CASSTPTGTSIYEQYF. Here the CDR3 DNA reads TGTGCCAGCAGCACTCCAACCGGGACCTCAATATACGAGCAGTACTTC.

The rearrangement joins TRBV10-3 to TRBJ1-5; TRBD1 aligns across 8 bases. CDR3 length equals 12 residues. Trimming took 9 bases from V and 6 from J; bases not matched to a gene: 4. Germline V gives CDR1 ENHRY, CDR2 SYGVKD. CDR3 loop: CAIGTGGQPQHF. The DNA for the CDR3 is TGTGCCATAGGGACAGGAGGTCAGCCCCAGCATTTT.

The CDR3 DNA reads as TGTGCCAGCAGTTTAGAACTTGGAGGGCGGGACAGATTCTCCTACGAGCAGTACTTC. It is translated as CASSLELGGRDRFSYEQYF. This rearrangement joins TRBV28 to TRBJ2-7; TRBD1 is a possible D gene (7 bases). This CDR3 has 19 residues. Germline CDR1 is MDHEN and CDR2 is SYDVKM. Trimming took 2 bases from V and 0 from J, leaving 23 bases between them.

The chain uses TRBV6-1 and TRBJ1-2; D is perhaps TRBD1 (5 bases). The CDR3 is made up of 16 amino acids. CDR1 MNHNS and CDR2 SASEGT come from the germline V gene. Trimming left V 0 bases short and J 0 bases short, with 11 bases between. The chain's CDR3 is CASSEAQGVPNYGYTF. In DNA, the CDR3 is TGTGCCAGCAGTGAAGCGCAAGGGGTTCCTAACTATGGCTACACCTTC.

The genes are TRBV6-1 and TRBJ2-3, with TRBD2 matching over 7 bases. The V and J ends lost 3 bases and 7 bases, in that order; junction bases with no gene match: 13. Germline V gene sequence: CDR1 MNHNS, CDR2 SASEGT. The CDR3 has 16 residues. Written as DNA, the CDR3 is TGTGCCAGCAGTGATGTAGCGGGCAACCCACGGAATACGCAGTATTTT. As protein: CASSDVAGNPRNTQYF.

The chain joins TRBV10-3 to TRBJ1-5, with D maybe TRBD1 (6 bases). Germline lookup yields CDR1 ENHRY and CDR2 SYGVKD. The germline V and J ends were trimmed by 6 bases and 5 bases, with 17 bases remaining between them. The length of the CDR3 is 15 residues. CDR3 sequence reads: CAISEGTTNYQPQHF. DNA of the CDR3: TGTGCCATCAGCGAGGGGACAACTAATTATCAGCCCCAGCATTTT.

This chain links TRBV29-1 with TRBJ2-1; TRBD2 matches 7 bases. Trimming removed 6 bases from V and 3 bases from J; junction bases left unmatched: 11. Germline CDR1 SQVTM, CDR2 ANQGSEA. The CDR3 is made up of 15 amino acids. CDR3 coding DNA: TGCAGCGTCCATCTCACTAGCGCCGACTACAATGAGCAGTTCTTC. It encodes CSVHLTSADYNEQFF.

This clone came up once. The J gene is TRBJ2-2, the V gene TRBV29-1; TRBD2 aligns across 9 bases. Germline values: CDR1 SQVTM, CDR2 ANQGSEA. The CDR3 covers 14 residues. The V and J ends lost 4 bases and 4 bases, in that order; junction bases with no gene match: 4. This chain's CDR3 is CSVVGREGTGELFF. CDR3 DNA sequence: TGCAGCGTTGTAGGGCGGGAGGGCACCGGGGAGCTGTTTTTT.

The chain combines TRBV5-1 with TRBJ1-1, with TRBD1 matching over 9 bases. Per the germline V gene, CDR1 is SGHRS and CDR2 is YFSETQ. With 4 bases clipped from V and 1 base from J, the junction kept 5 bases outside the gene matches. The CDR3 has 15 amino acids. CDR3 in amino acids: CASSAWTGENTEAFF. CDR3 coding DNA: TGCGCCAGCAGCGCATGGACAGGGGAGAACACTGAAGCTTTCTTT.

V and J are TRBV7-9 and TRBJ1-3; D is ambiguous. Germline assignment: CDR1 SEHNR and CDR2 FQNEAQ (reference sequence). This CDR3 has 16 amino acids. The V end was cut by 1 base, the J end by 0 bases, with 10 bases between. The CDR3 region is CASSLGGLNSGNTIYF. CDR3 coding DNA: TGTGCCAGCAGCTTAGGTGGGCTGAACTCTGGAAACACCATATATTTT.

The rearrangement joins TRBV6-6 to TRBJ2-2, with D possibly being TRBD1 (6 bases). The germline V gene has CDR1 MNHNY and CDR2 SVGAGI (reference sequence). This CDR3 has 15 residues. V was shortened by 5 bases and J by 4 bases, with 14 bases between the two germline ends. The CDR3 here is CASSPWDMRTGELFF. In nucleotides, the CDR3 is TGTGCCAGCAGTCCATGGGACATGCGCACCGGGGAGCTGTTTTTT.

V usage is TRBV7-9 and J usage is TRBJ2-7, with 11 bases identical to TRBD2. Germline values: CDR1 SEHNR, CDR2 FQNEAQ (reference sequence). CDR3 length: 15 residues. V shed 4 bases, J shed 6 bases, and the junction held 8 bases outside the gene matches. The CDR3 DNA follows: TGTGCCAGCAGCTCCCCCACTAGCGGGAGTCGCGAGCAGTACTTC. Its protein product is CASSSPTSGSREQYF.

This sequence joins TRBV4-3 and TRBJ1-2; D perhaps matches TRBD1 (5 bases). This CDR3 spans 15 amino acids. The germline CDR1 and CDR2 sequences are LGHNA and YSLEER. The V end lost 4 bases, the J end lost 6 bases, and 18 bases lay between the germline ends. CDR3 in DNA: TGCGCCAGCAGCCTAAGTTCCCGGGACCCCGATGGCTACACCTTC. It specifies CASSLSSRDPDGYTF.

The chain recombines TRBV5-1 with TRBJ2-1, with 15 positions matching TRBD2. CDR3 length: 23 residues. J lost 5 bases, V lost 4 bases, and 25 bases had no gene match. Germline V CDR1 and CDR2: SGHRS, YFSETQ. The CDR3 DNA sequence: TGCGCCAGCAGCCTAACCGGGAAACTCCTCGGGGGACTAGCGGGAGGATACGACAATGAGCAGTTCTTC. This codes for CASSLTGKLLGGLAGGYDNEQFF.

The sample holds one count of this clone. This chain uses TRBV7-2 with TRBJ2-2; maybe TRBD1 (6 bases). V shed 5 bases and J shed 0 bases, with 16 bases lying between them. The CDR3 contains 17 residues. Germline values: CDR1 SGHTA, CDR2 FQGNSA. The DNA for the CDR3 is TGTGCCAGCAGCCGCCCGTGGACAGAATCGAACACCGGGGAGCTGTTTTTT. The encoded protein is CASSRPWTESNTGELFF.

The V and J genes are TRBV9 and TRBJ2-7, with D perhaps matching TRBD1 (5 bases). The V end lost 4 bases, the J end lost 6 bases, and 8 bases lay between the germline ends. Germline CDR1 reads SGDLS; CDR2 reads YYNGEE. CDR3 length equals 11 residues. The DNA of the CDR3 is TGTGCCAGCAGCAGGGGAATCGAGCAGTACTTC. It yields the protein CASSRGIEQYF.

The CDR3 region has the DNA TGTGCCAGCAGCTTGGACAGTAGCTCCTACAATGAGCAGTTCTTC. Translating gives CASSLDSSSYNEQFF. This sequence joins TRBV7-9 and TRBJ2-1, with D possibly being TRBD1 (6 bases). There are 15 residues in the CDR3. Germline CDR1 reads SEHNR; CDR2 reads FQNEAQ (reference sequence). With 3 bases removed from V and 0 bases from J, the gap between germline ends came to 9 bases.

The CDR3 region is CASPTLALNTEAFF. Written as DNA, the CDR3 is TGTGCCAGCCCAACTCTGGCCTTGAACACTGAAGCTTTCTTT. The chain has TRBV2 and TRBJ1-1; D is unresolved. Germline CDR1 reads SNHLY; CDR2 reads FYNNEI. There are 14 residues in the CDR3. V gave up 8 bases and J gave up 0 bases, with 13 bases separating them. Variable domain in full (rest from reference TRBV2 and TRBJ1-1): EPEVTQTPSHQVTQMGQEVILRCVPISNHLYFYWYRQILGQKVEFLVSFYNNEISEKSEIFDDQFSVERPDGSNFTLKIRSTKLEDSAMYFCASPTLALNTEAFFGQGTRLTVV.

The J gene is TRBJ2-7, the V gene TRBV28; perhaps TRBD2 as D (6 bases). Trimming cost V 4 bases and J 3 bases, with 19 bases left between them. The CDR3 runs 16 residues. Germline V gives CDR1 MDHEN, CDR2 SYDVKM. CDR3 sequence reads: CASSSHSGPKGYEQYF. The CDR3 DNA follows: TGTGCCAGCAGTTCCCATAGCGGCCCGAAGGGCTACGAGCAGTACTTC.

The J gene is TRBJ2-1, the V gene TRBV29-1; 9 nucleotides match TRBD2. This CDR3 contains 13 residues. CDR1 and CDR2 from the germline V gene are SQVTM and ANQGSEA. V was pared by 7 bases and J by 4 bases, with 5 bases of the junction left unmatched. The CDR3 loop is CSAVAGVYNEQFF. CDR3 in DNA: TGCAGCGCTGTAGCGGGAGTGTACAATGAGCAGTTCTTC.

The J gene is TRBJ1-5, the V gene TRBV25-1, with D perhaps TRBD1 (5 bases). The CDR3 has 13 amino acids. In germline, CDR1 is MGHDK, CDR2 SYGVNS. V gave up 3 bases and J gave up 6 bases, with 9 bases separating them. The CDR3 coding sequence is TGTGCCAGCAGTGATTGGGGGGGTCAGCCCCAGCATTTT. Its protein is CASSDWGGQPQHF.

The rearrangement joins TRBV29-1 to TRBJ2-4; tentative D call: TRBD1 (6 bases). CDR1 is SQVTM and CDR2 is ANQGSEA in the germline V gene. CDR3 length: 13 amino acids. V dropped 5 bases and J dropped 3 bases, with 11 bases sitting between them. The chain's CDR3 is CSVTGTNKNIQYF. The CDR3, as DNA: TGCAGCGTTACCGGGACAAACAAAAACATTCAGTACTTC. The whole variable domain, remainder taken from reference TRBV29-1 and TRBJ2-4, is SAVISQKPSRDICQRGTSLTIQCQVDSQVTMMFWYRQQPGQSLTLIATANQGSEATYESGFVIDKFPISRPNLTFSTLTVSNMSPEDSSIYLCSVTGTNKNIQYFGAGTRLSVL.

This clone was counted between two and nine times. The chain combines TRBV7-9 with TRBJ2-2; 8 positions agree with TRBD1. The V segment lost 11 bases and the J segment 1 base; nucleotides outside the gene matches: 3. The CDR3 has 13 residues. Germline V gene data show CDR1 as SEHNR and CDR2 as FQNEAQ (reference sequence). The CDR3 spells CAPGQGNTGELFF. DNA of the CDR3: TGTGCCCCCGGACAGGGGAACACCGGGGAGCTGTTTTTT.

This sequence joins TRBV27 and TRBJ2-6; weak D call: TRBD1 (6 bases). The V end lost 7 bases, the J end lost 0 bases, and 19 bases lay between the germline ends. CDR3 length: 18 residues. The germline gives CDR1 MNHEY, CDR2 SMNVEV (reference sequence). The chain's CDR3 is CASTRGPRGPSGANVLTF. DNA of the CDR3: TGTGCCAGCACCCGGGGTCCCAGGGGACCCTCTGGGGCCAACGTCCTGACTTTC.

J is TRBJ2-5 and V is TRBV7-9, with D hard to call. The V and J ends lost 1 base and 4 bases respectively, with 16 bases between them. CDR1 is SEHNR, CDR2 FQNEAQ, per germline (reference sequence). This CDR3 has 16 amino acids. The CDR3 reads CASSLESVLTRETQYF. The CDR3, as DNA: TGTGCCAGCAGCTTAGAATCTGTCCTCACAAGAGAGACCCAGTACTTC.

This clone was counted once. One junction end disagrees with the germline gene, perhaps due to a read error. CDR3 coding DNA: TGTGCCACCGGCAGTCCGCCGGACAGAGCAGCTTTCTTT. This sequence encodes CATGSPPDRAAFF. The V and J genes are TRBV15 and TRBJ1-1; possible D gene TRBD1, 6 bases. In germline, CDR1 is LNHNV, CDR2 YYDKDF (reference sequence). The length of the CDR3 is 13 residues.

This chain links TRBV25-1 with TRBJ2-1; 7 bases line up with TRBD2. The V gene end was trimmed by 3 bases and the J gene end by 7 bases; junction bases not matched to a gene: 9. The length of the CDR3 is 15 residues. CDR1 and CDR2 (germline): MGHDK, SYGVNS. The CDR3 loop is CASSEGTTGRNEQFF. The DNA of the CDR3 is TGTGCCAGCAGTGAGGGGACTACCGGGCGAAATGAGCAGTTCTTC.